These 31 T cell receptor beta chains originate from one sample sequenced in a study of blood T cell repertoires in COVID-19. The table came from immunoSEQ multiplex PCR; TCRdb's copy has only in-frame clones and leaves some out. Counted here are around 67,000 clones, roughly 82% occurring once; the ten biggest clones make up 15% to 20%. The sequenced sample was peripheral blood. The receptors derive from a man older than 75 with active COVID-19.

This clone has just one count. The chain carries TRBV6-2 or TRBV6-3 and TRBJ2-2, with 9 positions matching TRBD2. The length of the CDR3 is 14 residues. The germline CDR1 and CDR2 sequences are MNHEY and SVGEGT. V dropped 6 bases and J dropped 13; count of bases not matched to a gene: 12. CDR3 in amino acids: CASSSLAGPSGLFF. CDR3 nucleotide sequence: TGTGCCAGCAGCTCGCTAGCGGGGCCTTCGGGGCTGTTTTTT.

This clone was seen just once. This sequence joins TRBV7-2 and TRBJ1-2; D is ambiguous. CDR1 is SGHTA and CDR2 is FQGNSA in the germline V gene. CDR3 size: 14 residues. Trimming left V 1 base short and J 0 bases short, with 6 bases between. The CDR3 DNA reads TGTGCCAGCAGCTTAGACAAAGCTAACTATGGCTACACCTTC. Its translation is CASSLDKANYGYTF.

The rearrangement uses TRBV6-5 and TRBJ2-1; the match to TRBD1 covers 11 bases. Per the germline V gene, CDR1 is MNHEY and CDR2 is SVGAGI. V lost 10 bases and J lost 11; bases outside the gene matches: 10. This CDR3 region has 13 residues. CDR3 amino acids: CATRLGTGGKQFF. The CDR3 DNA is TGTGCCACCAGACTAGGGACAGGGGGTAAGCAGTTCTTC.

V and J are TRBV7-5 and TRBJ2-7; the D segment call TRBD2 is taken from the table without a DNA check. TRBV7-5 constitutes a pseudogene. The CDR3 is made up of 18 amino acids. CDR3 residues: CVRSLGEGLAGETYEQYF. The CDR3 DNA follows: TGTGTCAGAAGCTTGGGCGAGGGTCTAGCGGGAGAAACCTACGAGCAGTACTTC.

This rearrangement joins TRBV5-1 to TRBJ2-7; 8 bases agree with TRBD2. The germline V gene encodes CDR1 SGHRS and CDR2 YFSETQ. Trimming removed 4 bases from V and 4 bases from J; junction bases left unmatched: 10. There are 15 residues in the CDR3. CDR3 coding DNA: TGCGCCAGCAGCCCGGGAGGGGGGTACGGGTACGAGCAGTACTTC. It encodes CASSPGGGYGYEQYF.

In the case of this clone: At one end, the junction sequence differs from germline, possibly due to a read error. The chain employs TRBV5-1 and TRBJ2-7, with 8 bases identical to TRBD1. This CDR3 comprises 14 residues. In germline, CDR1 is SGHRS, CDR2 YFSETQ. The CDR3 protein is CATQGRQGAIPTPF. The CDR3 DNA reads TGCGCCACCCAGGGGAGGCAGGGGGCGATCCCAACCCCCTTC.

CDR3 DNA: TGTGCCAGCAGCTTAGACCGGGTCCTAAATTCACCCCTCCACTTT. Translated: CASSLDRVLNSPLHF. The chain links TRBV7-9 to TRBJ1-6, with D unclear. The CDR3 sequence is 15 residues long. In germline, CDR1 is SEHNR, CDR2 FQNEAQ (reference sequence). Trimming stripped 1 base from V and 7 bases from J, with 11 bases between.

The chain joins TRBV4-3 to TRBJ1-1; no definite D call. Trimming stripped 0 bases from V and 8 bases from J, with 13 bases between. Per the germline V gene, CDR1 is LGHNA and CDR2 is YSLEER. This CDR3 region has 14 residues. CDR3 sequence (DNA): TGCGCCAGCAGCCAAGATGGAGGCAGCCTGGAAGCTTTCTTT. It specifies CASSQDGGSLEAFF.

This sequence joins TRBV5-1 and TRBJ2-3; unclear D gene. V was trimmed by 4 bases and J by 1 base, leaving 7 bases between them. Germline loops: CDR1 SGHRS, CDR2 YFSETQ. The CDR3 consists of 13 residues. DNA for the CDR3: TGCGCCAGCAGCCCGGTACGCACAGATACGCAGTATTTT. The encoded protein is CASSPVRTDTQYF.

The chain links TRBV25-1 to TRBJ2-1, with TRBD2 matching over 10 bases. This CDR3 contains 15 residues. J lost 2 bases, V lost 8 bases, and 6 bases had no gene match. Germline CDR1 and CDR2: MGHDK and SYGVNS. The CDR3 nucleotides read TGTGCCAGCGCCTATAGCGGGGGGACCTACAATGAGCAGTTCTTC. It translates to CASAYSGGTYNEQFF.

This clone was seen at least ten times. This sequence joins TRBV6-2 or TRBV6-3 and TRBJ2-2, with a tentative D call TRBD2 (5 bases). V gave up 0 bases and J gave up 3 bases, with 8 bases separating them. CDR1 MNHEY and CDR2 SVGEGT come from the germline V gene. CDR3 length: 15 residues. The CDR3 reads CASSYSGVDTGELFF. In nucleotides, the CDR3 is TGTGCCAGCAGTTACTCCGGGGTGGACACCGGGGAGCTGTTTTTT.

The J gene is TRBJ2-3, the V gene TRBV20-1; D is ambiguous. This CDR3 has 14 residues. Germline values: CDR1 DFQATT, CDR2 SNEGSKA (reference sequence). The V gene lost 3 bases and the J gene lost 4 bases, with 14 bases spanning the gap. The CDR3 DNA reads as TGCAGTGCTAGTTCCCCAATGCGTCCAGATACGCAGTATTTT. It translates to CSASSPMRPDTQYF.

This chain connects TRBV10-3 to TRBJ2-3, with 9 bases lining up with TRBD2. Germline CDR1 and CDR2: ENHRY and SYGVKD. This CDR3 has 14 amino acids. Losses at the gene ends were 4 bases for V and 4 bases for J; bases not matched to a gene: 3. The CDR3 loop is CAISVGGGADTQYF. CDR3 DNA sequence: TGTGCCATCAGTGTCGGCGGGGGGGCAGATACGCAGTATTTT.

The chain employs TRBV11-2 and TRBJ2-3; 11 positions match TRBD2. The germline CDR1 and CDR2 sequences are SGHAT and FQNNGV. The CDR3 has 18 amino acids. The V segment lost 4 bases and the J segment 0 bases; nucleotides outside the gene matches: 9. The chain's CDR3 is CASSYFSGGVSSTDTQYF. Here the CDR3 DNA reads TGTGCCAGCAGCTACTTTAGCGGGGGGGTATCTAGCACAGATACGCAGTATTTT.

The genes are TRBV7-2 and TRBJ2-3; possibly TRBD2 for D (6 bases). The V end lost 3 bases, the J end lost 4 bases, and 14 bases lay between the germline ends. The CDR3 has 15 residues. Germline V lookup: CDR1 SGHTA, CDR2 FQGNSA. The CDR3 reads CASSFRASASDTQYF. CDR3 sequence (DNA): TGTGCCAGCAGCTTTCGGGCTAGCGCCTCAGATACGCAGTATTTT.

This chain uses TRBV6-4 with TRBJ1-1, with D hard to call. Germline CDR1 MRHNA, CDR2 SNTAGT. V was trimmed by 0 bases and J by 1 base, leaving 9 bases between them. This CDR3 is built from 15 residues. The chain's CDR3 is CASSDSRSENTEAFF. Here the CDR3 DNA reads TGTGCCAGCAGTGACTCGAGGTCTGAGAACACTGAAGCTTTCTTT.

The chain couples TRBV5-6 to TRBJ1-1; 8 bases are shared with TRBD1. CDR3 length equals 15 residues. V lost 2 bases, J lost 3 bases, and 6 bases stayed unmatched. CDR1 SGHDT and CDR2 YYEEEE come from the germline V gene. The CDR3: CASSFPAGGDTEAFF. The DNA for the CDR3 is TGTGCCAGCAGCTTTCCCGCAGGGGGCGACACTGAAGCTTTCTTT.

This chain links TRBV7-9 with TRBJ2-2; perhaps TRBD2 as D (6 bases). This CDR3 spans 16 amino acids. CDR1 and CDR2 from the germline V gene are SEHNR and FQNEAQ (reference sequence). Trimming left V 10 bases short and J 6 bases short, with 24 bases between. CDR3 DNA sequence: TGTGCCAACCCCCGGGACTTCGTTTCAGGCGCCGGGGAGCTGTTTTTT. Its protein is CANPRDFVSGAGELFF.

J is TRBJ1-1 and V is TRBV6-5; maybe TRBD1 (5 bases). Germline V gives CDR1 MNHEY, CDR2 SVGAGI. Trimming left V 0 bases short and J 1 base short, with 9 bases between. This CDR3 is built from 15 residues. The CDR3 DNA reads TGTGCCAGCAGTTACTCGAGCAGGGCGAACACTGAAGCTTTCTTT. Protein: CASSYSSRANTEAFF.

CDR3 DNA: TGTGCCAGCAGCCAAGATCGGGGGAACACTGAAGCTTTCTTT. Protein sequence: CASSQDRGNTEAFF. V gene TRBV3-1 (or the pseudogene TRBV3-2) combines with J gene TRBJ1-1; D ambiguous. From germline, CDR1 is LGHDT and CDR2 YNNKEL (reference sequence). This CDR3 has 14 amino acids. V gave up 0 bases and J gave up 1 base, with 6 bases separating them.

This chain's CDR3 is CATSDPNRNEQFF. For the CDR3, the DNA is TGTGCCACCAGTGATCCAAATCGGAATGAGCAGTTCTTC. This chain uses TRBV24-1 with TRBJ2-1, with no clear D. Trimming stripped 3 bases from V and 7 bases from J, with 9 bases between. The CDR3 extends over 13 amino acids. Germline V gene sequence: CDR1 KGHDR, CDR2 SFDVKD.

This chain connects TRBV7-8 to TRBJ1-4, with 8 bases matching TRBD1. This CDR3 comprises 17 residues. The J segment lost 0 bases and the V segment lost 4 bases, leaving 7 bases of the junction unmatched. CDR1 is SGHVS and CDR2 is FQNEAQ in the germline V gene. CDR3 sequence: CASSSTRGRPTNEKLFF. CDR3 nucleotides: TGTGCCAGCAGCTCCACCAGGGGGCGGCCAACTAATGAAAAACTGTTTTTT. Full variable domain (rest looked up from reference TRBV7-8 and TRBJ1-4): GAGVSQSPRYKVAKRGQDVALRCDPISGHVSLFWYQQALGQGPEFLTYFQNEAQLDKSGLPSDRFFAERPEGSVSTLKIQRTQQEDSAVYLCASSSTRGRPTNEKLFFGSGTQLSVL.

The chain couples TRBV19 to TRBJ1-5, with D perhaps matching TRBD1 (5 bases). Germline V CDR1 and CDR2: LNHDA, SQIVND (reference sequence). V was trimmed by 1 base and J by 7 bases, leaving 17 bases between them. The CDR3 is 16 amino acids. Here the CDR3 reads CASSIGQGWGEQPQHF. CDR3 nucleotide sequence: TGTGCCAGTAGTATAGGCCAGGGATGGGGTGAGCAGCCCCAGCATTTT.

This clone was seen a handful of times. The V gene is TRBV27, the J gene TRBJ2-5; 14 bases match TRBD2. In germline, CDR1 is MNHEY, CDR2 SMNVEV (reference sequence). The CDR3 has 14 amino acids. Trimming cost V 6 bases and J 4 bases; bases outside gene matches: 1. CDR3 coding DNA: TGTGCCAGCAGCGGACTAGCGGGAGGAGAGACCCAGTACTTC. Amino acid sequence: CASSGLAGGETQYF.

This clone was seen a single time. This rearrangement joins TRBV7-2 to TRBJ2-1; 8 positions match TRBD2. The CDR3 is 15 amino acids. Germline lookup yields CDR1 SGHTA and CDR2 FQGNSA. The trim removed 2 bases at V and 2 bases at J, leaving 2 bases unmatched. The CDR3, as DNA: TGTGCCAGCAGCTTAATGACTAGCGCCTACAATGAGCAGTTCTTC. Translated, it gives CASSLMTSAYNEQFF.

The gene calls are TRBV5-1 and TRBJ1-2; D gene uncertain. The V and J ends lost 0 bases and 4 bases respectively, with 10 bases between them. Per the germline V gene, CDR1 is SGHRS and CDR2 is YFSETQ. The CDR3 extends over 14 amino acids. Written as DNA, the CDR3 is TGCGCCAGCAGCTTGGACGGGGAGGTCTATGGCTACACCTTC. Residues: CASSLDGEVYGYTF. The full variable domain, in which reference TRBV5-1 and TRBJ1-2 provide the parts outside the CDR3, is KAGVTQTPRYLIKTRGQQVTLSCSPISGHRSVSWYQQTPGQGLQFLFEYFSETQRNKGNFPGRFSGRQFSNSRSEMNVSTLELGDSALYLCASSLDGEVYGYTFGSGTRLTVV.

CDR3 loop: CASSPGQYGYTF. CDR3 coding DNA: TGTGCCAGCAGCCCGGGACAGTATGGCTACACCTTC. The chain links TRBV6-5 to TRBJ1-2, with 7 nucleotides matching TRBD1. V lost 6 bases, J lost 5 bases, and 3 bases stayed unmatched. The length of the CDR3 is 12 residues. Looked up from germline, CDR1 is MNHEY and CDR2 is SVGAGI.

The chain joins TRBV7-2 to TRBJ2-1; 7 bases fit TRBD1. Germline CDR1 and CDR2: SGHTA and FQGNSA. This CDR3 has 17 amino acids. The trim removed 5 bases at V and 0 bases at J, leaving 10 bases unmatched. The CDR3 DNA sequence: TGTGCCAGCAGCCTCCTGACAGGGACCTACTCCTACAATGAGCAGTTCTTC. Its translation is CASSLLTGTYSYNEQFF.

The chain is built from TRBV10-1 and TRBJ2-3, with D perhaps matching TRBD1 (7 bases). Deletions cut 6 bases from V and 5 bases from J, with 18 bases between. The CDR3 consists of 15 residues. The germline CDR1 and CDR2 sequences are WNHNN and SYGVQD (reference sequence). CDR3 residues: CASRPRRGHIDTQYF. Written as DNA, the CDR3 is TGCGCCAGCAGGCCCCGGAGGGGGCATATAGATACGCAGTATTTT.

This clone showed up just once. The chain is built from TRBV2 and TRBJ2-5; 9 bases are shared with TRBD1. The trim removed 9 bases at V and 5 bases at J, leaving 13 bases unmatched. Germline CDR1 is SNHLY and CDR2 is FYNNEI. There are 15 residues in the CDR3. This CDR3 reads CASNLLQGAMETQYF. The CDR3 nucleotides read TGTGCCAGTAACCTATTACAGGGGGCCATGGAGACCCAGTACTTC.

This chain links TRBV4-1 with TRBJ2-1; tentative D call: TRBD1 (5 bases). Trimming took off 5 bases at V and 6 bases at J, with 11 bases between the two ends. The CDR3 runs 13 residues. Germline V lookup: CDR1 MGHRA, CDR2 YSYEKL. In DNA, the CDR3 is TGCGCCAGCAGCTCAGACAGTCGCAATGAGCAGTTCTTC. Its translation is CASSSDSRNEQFF.